The sequence of this T cell receptor (beta chain) was determined in a study of shared T cell receptors in the human thymus. Trimming left V 5 bases short and J 11 bases short, with 15 bases between. The CDR3 consists of 12 residues. Germline V lookup: CDR1 SGHTA, CDR2 FQGNSA. Profiled with immunoSEQ multiplex PCR; TCRdb holds only in-frame clones, not every one. The sample yields about 660,000 clones, around 87% seen once. The same sample was also used in a study of human thymus T cells. Per that paper: Resections from corrective heart surgery supplied the thymus tissue.

The sequencing sample was made of thymocytes. The V call is TRBV7-2, the J call TRBJ1-1; D ambiguous. The origin of this receptor is a boy younger than two with a congenital heart defect. CDR3 bases: TGTGCCAGCAGCCCCCCGGGGATGTTTGCTTTCTTT. Amino acids: CASSPPGMFAFF.